This TCR beta chain is from a study of shared clonotypes between healthy human individuals. Template amounts of about 270 ng DNA, around 31,000 T cell genomes, were employed in unsorted PBMC replicate PCRs. Under the authors' procedure: As immunoSEQ supplied junction-only sequences (without quality scores), filtering differed. Measured with immunoSEQ multiplex PCR; TCRdb has only the in-frame clones, and not every one. That table is the source of V, J and clone size, and D and trimming were worked out from the DNA. Of roughly 500,000 clones detected, 65% to 85% appear once; the ten largest clones hold 10% to 15%. Unmatched junction bases numbered 6, after V lost 3 bases and J lost 3 bases. Germline assignment: CDR1 KGHSH and CDR2 LQKENI. The CDR3 extends over 16 amino acids.

This TCR derives from a woman aged 40 to 49 in good health. Some clones in this sample may be carry-over from other donors' samples. The rearrangement uses TRBV18 and TRBJ2-3; 10 bases fit TRBD2. The sample taken for sequencing was PBMCs. In DNA, the CDR3 is TGTGCCAGCTCACCCCGGGCTAGCGGGAGTACAGATACGCAGTATTTT. It is translated as CASSPRASGSTDTQYF.